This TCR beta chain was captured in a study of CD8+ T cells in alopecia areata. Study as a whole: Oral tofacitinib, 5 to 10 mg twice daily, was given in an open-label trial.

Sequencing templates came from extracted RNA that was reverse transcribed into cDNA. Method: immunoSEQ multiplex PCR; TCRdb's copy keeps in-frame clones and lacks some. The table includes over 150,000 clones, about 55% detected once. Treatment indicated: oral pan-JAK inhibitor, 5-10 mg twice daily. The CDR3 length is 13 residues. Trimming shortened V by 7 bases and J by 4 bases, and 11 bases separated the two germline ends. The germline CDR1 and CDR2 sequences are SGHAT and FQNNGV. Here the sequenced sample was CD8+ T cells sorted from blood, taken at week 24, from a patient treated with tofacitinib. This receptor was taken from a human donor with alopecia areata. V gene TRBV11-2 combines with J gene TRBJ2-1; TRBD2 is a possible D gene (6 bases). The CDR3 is CASTLAAYNEQFF. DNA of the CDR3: TGTGCCAGCACACTAGCAGCGTACAATGAGCAGTTCTTC.